Below, 5 T cell receptor beta chains from the same sample are listed, as sequenced in a study of OX40 agonist ivuxolimab in advanced cancers. Libraries were prepared by immunoSEQ multiplex PCR; TCRdb keeps only in-frame clonotypes and omits some of them. The sample lists 75,000 to 100,000 clones, roughly 90% occurring once. The sample in question was CD4+ or CD8+ T cells sorted from blood, obtained in a trial of the OX40 agonist ivuxolimab. These receptors all come from an adult with an advanced solid tumor such as melanoma, head and neck, liver or kidney cancer.

The count of this clone is one. The chain employs TRBV5-6 and TRBJ2-7, with 8 bases aligning to TRBD2. The V and J ends lost 2 bases and 11 bases, in that order; junction bases with no gene match: 6. The CDR3 is 12 amino acids. Germline CDR1 and CDR2: SGHDT and YYEEEE. This CDR3 reads CASSLPPGREYF. The CDR3 DNA is TGTGCCAGCAGCTTACCTCCCGGGAGGGAGTACTTC.

Details on this clone: One base away lies a much larger clone, so this may be a sequencing read error. The V and J genes are TRBV5-1 and TRBJ2-2; D remains unclear. The CDR3 contains 13 residues. The germline V gene encodes CDR1 SGHRS and CDR2 YFSETQ. The CDR3 protein is CASSPLNAGELFF. CDR3 bases: TGCGCCAGCAGCCCCCTGAACGCCGGGGAGCTGTTTTTT. Full variable domain (outside the CDR3, taken from reference TRBV5-1 and TRBJ2-2): KAGVTQTPRYLIKTRGQQVTLSCSPISGHRSVSWYQQTPGQGLQFLFEYFSETQRNKGNFPGRFSGRQFSNSRSEMNVSTLELGDSALYLCASSPLNAGELFFGEGSRLTVL.

The chain couples TRBV4-3 to TRBJ2-3; D is unresolved. Trimming cost V 0 bases and J 6 bases, with 10 bases left between them. The CDR3 length is 14 residues. CDR1 is LGHNA and CDR2 is YSLEER in the germline V gene. The CDR3 nucleotides read TGCGCCAGCAGCCAAGAAGCAGCTTTGGATACGCAGTATTTT. Amino acids: CASSQEAALDTQYF.

This clone was counted a single time. Other DNA sequences in the sample encode the same CDR3. This rearrangement joins TRBV7-2 to TRBJ1-1; D unresolved. V was trimmed by 1 base and J by 1 base, leaving 10 bases between them. CDR1 is SGHTA and CDR2 is FQGNSA in the germline V gene. This CDR3 contains 15 residues. This chain's CDR3 is CASSLDGRGNTEAFF. The CDR3 bases are TGTGCCAGCAGCTTAGACGGACGGGGGAACACTGAAGCTTTCTTT.

V usage is TRBV6-5 and J usage is TRBJ1-1, with TRBD1 matching over 7 bases. J lost 3 bases, V lost 3 bases, and 10 bases had no gene match. Germline V gene sequence: CDR1 MNHEY, CDR2 SVGAGI. The CDR3 has 16 amino acids. The CDR3, as DNA: TGTGCCAGCAGTTATTCCACGACAGGGTCCTACACTGAAGCTTTCTTT. This sequence encodes CASSYSTTGSYTEAFF.